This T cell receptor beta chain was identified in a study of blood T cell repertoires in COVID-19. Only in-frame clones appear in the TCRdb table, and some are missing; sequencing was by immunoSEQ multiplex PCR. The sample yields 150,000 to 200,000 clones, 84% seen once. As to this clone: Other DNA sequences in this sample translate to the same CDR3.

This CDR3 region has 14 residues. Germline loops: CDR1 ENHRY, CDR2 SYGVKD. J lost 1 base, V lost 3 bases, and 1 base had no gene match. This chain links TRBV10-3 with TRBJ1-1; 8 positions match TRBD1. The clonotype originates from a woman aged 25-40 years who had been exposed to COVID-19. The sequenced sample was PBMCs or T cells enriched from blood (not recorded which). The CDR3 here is CAISEDRGNTEAFF. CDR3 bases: TGTGCCATCAGTGAAGACAGGGGGAACACTGAAGCTTTCTTT.